A selection of T cell receptor beta chains follows, all from one sample in a study of blood T cell repertoires in COVID-19. Generated by immunoSEQ multiplex PCR, the TCRdb table keeps only in-frame clones and is missing some. This table has tens of thousands of clones, approximately 88% appearing once. The material sequenced was peripheral blood. These receptors all stem from an elderly woman with acute or convalescent COVID-19. The CDR3 runs from the conserved cysteine through the conserved F or W. The D gene is left open where the match is weak. Clone size, where shown, is once, few, many, or a class for clones that have expanded.

CDR3nt | CDR3aa | v_gene | len | j_gene | d_gene | abundance
TGCGCCAGCAGCTTGGCGGGGCAGGGGGCGAATGGCTACACCTTC | CASSLAGQGANGYTF | TRBV5-1 | 15 | TRBJ1-2 | TRBD1 | -
TGCGCCAGCAGCAGTGTTAGGACCCCAGGGGAGACCCAGTACTTC | CASSSVRTPGETQYF | TRBV4-1 | 15 | TRBJ2-5 | - | -
TGTGCCAGCAGCCCGGGACAAGCGATCTCCCGAAAAACTAATGAAAAACTGTTTTTT | CASSPGQAISRKTNEKLFF | TRBV12-1 | 19 | TRBJ1-4 | - | -
TGCGCCAGCAGCTCAGGGGGCCGCTACGAGCAGTACTTC | CASSSGGRYEQYF | TRBV5-1 | 13 | TRBJ2-7 | TRBD1 | -
TGTGCCAGTAGTATTGGCATGGGAGCTAGCGGGAGTGTCACAGATACGCAGTATTTT | CASSIGMGASGSVTDTQYF | TRBV19 | 19 | TRBJ2-3 | TRBD2 | -
TGTGCCACCAGCCGGGATAAAAGCGGGGGGGCCTACAATGAGCAGTTCTTC | CATSRDKSGGAYNEQFF | TRBV15 | 17 | TRBJ2-1 | TRBD2 | few
TGCGCCAGCAGCTTGGCCGTAGCTGGGGAAGCTTTCTTT | CASSLAVAGEAFF | TRBV5-1 | 13 | TRBJ1-1 | - | -
TGCGCCAGCAGTGACGGACAGGGTCGTTTTTACGAGCAGTACTTC | CASSDGQGRFYEQYF | TRBV10-1 | 15 | TRBJ2-7 | TRBD1 | -
TGTGCCACCAGTGATCGAGGGGGGGACAGGGGCTTGAACACTGAAGCTTTCTTT | CATSDRGGDRGLNTEAFF | TRBV24-1 | 18 | TRBJ1-1 | TRBD1 | -
TGTGCCACCAGTGATTCCCGGGGGACCGGGGAGCTGTTTTTT | CATSDSRGTGELFF | TRBV24-1 | 14 | TRBJ2-2 | - | -
TGTGCCAGCAGCAAAAGACAGGTTTTAAGCTCCTACAATGAGCAGTTCTTC | CASSKRQVLSSYNEQFF | TRBV7-9 | 17 | TRBJ2-1 | - | -
TGTGCCAGCAGCCGGGACAGGGACGGTGGCTACACCTTC | CASSRDRDGGYTF | TRBV7-9 | 13 | TRBJ1-2 | TRBD1 | -
TGTGCCAGCAGGACAGGGTTAGAGACCCAGTACTTC | CASRTGLETQYF | TRBV6-6 | 12 | TRBJ2-5 | TRBD1 | -
TGCAGCACCCAGCTTGGGAGTCAAGAGACCCAGTACTTC | CSTQLGSQETQYF | TRBV29-1 | 13 | TRBJ2-5 | - | -